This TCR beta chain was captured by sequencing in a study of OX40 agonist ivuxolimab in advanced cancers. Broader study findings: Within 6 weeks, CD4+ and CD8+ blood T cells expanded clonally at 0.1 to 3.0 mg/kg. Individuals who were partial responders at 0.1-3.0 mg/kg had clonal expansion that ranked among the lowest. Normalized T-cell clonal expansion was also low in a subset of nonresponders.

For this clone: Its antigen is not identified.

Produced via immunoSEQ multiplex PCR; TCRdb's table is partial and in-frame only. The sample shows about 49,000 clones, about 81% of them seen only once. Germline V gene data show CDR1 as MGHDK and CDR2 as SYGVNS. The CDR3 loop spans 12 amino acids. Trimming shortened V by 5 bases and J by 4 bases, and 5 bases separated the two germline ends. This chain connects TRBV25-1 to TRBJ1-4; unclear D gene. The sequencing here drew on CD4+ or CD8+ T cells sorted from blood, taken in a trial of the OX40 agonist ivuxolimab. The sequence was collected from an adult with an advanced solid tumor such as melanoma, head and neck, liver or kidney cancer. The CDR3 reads CASSNNNEKLFF. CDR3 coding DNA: TGTGCCAGCAGTAACAATAATGAAAAACTGTTTTTT.